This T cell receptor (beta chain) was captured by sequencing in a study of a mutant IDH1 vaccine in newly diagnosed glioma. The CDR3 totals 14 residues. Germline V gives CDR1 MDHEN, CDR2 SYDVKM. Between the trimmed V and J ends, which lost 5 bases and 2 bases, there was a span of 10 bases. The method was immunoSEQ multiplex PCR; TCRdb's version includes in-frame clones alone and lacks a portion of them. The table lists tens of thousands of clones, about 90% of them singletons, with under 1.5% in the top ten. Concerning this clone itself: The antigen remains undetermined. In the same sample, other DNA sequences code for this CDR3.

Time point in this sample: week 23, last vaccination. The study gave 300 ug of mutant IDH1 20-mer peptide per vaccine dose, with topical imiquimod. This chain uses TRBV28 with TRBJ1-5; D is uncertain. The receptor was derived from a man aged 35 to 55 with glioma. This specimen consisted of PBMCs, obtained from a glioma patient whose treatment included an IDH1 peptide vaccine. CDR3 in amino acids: CASSPPGGNQPQHF. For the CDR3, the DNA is TGTGCCAGCAGTCCCCCGGGCGGCAATCAGCCCCAGCATTTT.